This T cell receptor beta chain was obtained from a study of blood T cells in healthy people across ages (dated by TCRdb to between 2015 and 2016). For the wider study: In model experiments, roughly one uniquely barcoded TCR beta cDNA molecule per two T cells was captured by template switching. Using deep sequencing normalized with unique cDNA molecular identifiers, the study measured how TCR beta repertoire diversity changes with age. The donors were divided into four age groups: young (average around 16 years), middle-aged (roughly 40), aged (about 62) and long-lived (about 79). To avoid experimental bias, donors of different ages were distributed randomly across sequencing lanes. Two additional independent replicas of 1 million unique cDNA reads from the same blood draw were analyzed for two donors (one aged 18 to 29 and one aged 80 or older). Study-level results and caveats: As age increased, observed TCR beta diversity per million T cells dropped in a roughly linear way, and a significant reduction was already evident by age roughly 40. A strong correlation was found between observed TCR beta diversity and the percentage of naive T cells measured by flow cytometry. Compared with the aged group, the long-lived group had more naive CD4+ T cells, fewer expanded clones and increased TCR diversity, a pattern suggesting age selection. Estimates of total diversity based on one million sequenced T cells were considered lower bounds and underestimates. Because the CMV infection status of the donors was unknown, age-related changes in expanded clonotypes may potentially have been confounded. Since profiling was done on bulk unsorted PBMCs, naive and antigen-experienced compartments could not be conclusively compared.

Systemically healthy Caucasian individuals from Russia, 39 in total and aged roughly 6 to 100 years, were included as donors. Around 9.7 milliliters of peripheral blood were collected from each donor into EDTA-treated Vacutainer tubes. Ficoll-Paque density-gradient centrifugation was used to isolate PBMCs, with at least 6.5 million per sample. Total RNA was extracted from PBMCs with Trizol reagent, with at least 5.5 micrograms obtained per sample. For every donor, an aliquot of PBMCs went through flow cytometry to measure the percentages of naive CD45RAhigh/CD27high T cells. The library relied on 5' RACE. The listed sequencing device is Illumina HiSeq 2500. The second PCR ran for roughly 7 to 12 cycles and used a J-beta primer mix along with a sample-barcoded 5' primer. A unique molecular identifier was introduced onto each TCR beta cDNA molecule by a template-switch 5' adaptor carrying 12 random nucleotides. Each sample yielded at least 2.5 million CDR3-containing paired-end reads. First-strand cDNA synthesis was performed from all RNA using the Mint cDNA synthesis kit, with priming by a TRBC-specific oligonucleotide. Following uracil-DNA glycosylase treatment, all cDNA underwent a first 18-cycle PCR with the universal primers M1SS and BC2_uni_R. Turning to the authors' computational methods: For normalization, 1 million high-quality reads, each with a distinct molecular identifier, were randomly selected from each sample. Instead of being binned into consensus sequences, reads that shared molecular identifiers were thrown out. MiTCR, run with a Q25 quality threshold and the strictest error-elimination algorithm, handled CDR3 identification, clonotype clustering and error correction. A nonparametric unseen species model with Euler transformation was used to estimate a lower bound on total TCR beta diversity. Using fastp trimming at Q25 and MiXCR clonotype assembly, TCRdb reanalyzed the public sequencing data and kept in-frame beta chains. Each CDR3 protein appears once, grouped with its most common genes and DNA. It is TCRdb's table, rather than the study itself, that gives the V and J calls and clone size. The sample yields about 760,000 distinct CDR3 sequences; 45% to 70% were counted once. The ten largest clones take up roughly 26% of the sample.

Taken from the germline V gene (reference sequence), the CDR1 and CDR2 loops are SGHKS and YYEKEE. Trimming costs V 3 bases and J 5 bases, and their ends lie 12 bases apart. Measured from the cysteine to the phenylalanine, the CDR3 is 15 residues long. The entry retains the CDR3 DNA only, 45 bases that are in frame from base 1. This clonotype was recorded once. Its recognized antigen is unknown. Nothing much larger sits one base from this clone, and base qualities are not available. Sequenced: blood. This receptor was taken from a man between 35 and 55 years old in good health. The sequence joins TRBV5-5 to TRBJ1-6, with the D segment identity uncertain. The nucleotide sequence is TGTGCCAGCAGCTCTATTCACCTGAATAATTCACCCCTCCACTTT. This translates into CASSSIHLNNSPLHF.